This T cell receptor beta chain was captured by sequencing in a study of technical replicates of blood from four donors. V was trimmed by 1 base and J by 0 bases, leaving 10 bases between them. From germline, CDR1 is SGDLS and CDR2 YYNGEE. CDR3 length: 15 amino acids. This clone was counted a few times. Method: immunoSEQ multiplex PCR; TCRdb's copy keeps in-frame clones and lacks some. The profile covers tens of thousands of clones, with around 90% appearing a single time and approximately 0.28% taken by the ten largest. This clonotype was obtained from a human donor in good health. The chain recombines TRBV9 with TRBJ1-1; tentative D call: TRBD1 (5 bases). The sample comprised T cells isolated from PBMCs. The CDR3 here is CASSVTGYLNTEAFF. CDR3 DNA: TGTGCCAGCAGCGTAACAGGTTACTTGAACACTGAAGCTTTCTTT.